The 18 T cell receptor beta chains given below trace back to one sample, sequenced in a study of cytomegalovirus exposure and HLA in healthy donors. Primers included in the PCR were 60 Vbeta and 13 Jbeta primers. The repertoire was sequenced with immunoSEQ multiplex PCR; TCRdb's copy has only in-frame clones and lacks some. The sample records more than 150,000 clones, 84% being singletons. Sequenced material: PBMCs. These receptors were collected from a boy aged 2 to 10 in good health and CMV-seronegative.

In its sample, this clone was seen a few times. The gene calls are TRBV10-2 and TRBJ2-3; 10 nucleotides align to TRBD2. The CDR3 covers 17 residues. Looked up from germline, CDR1 is WSHSY and CDR2 is SAAADI. V was pared by 6 bases and J by 4 bases, with 13 bases of the junction left unmatched. The CDR3 nucleotides are TGCGCCAGCAGCCCCGGGACTAGCGCCCGAGTGGCAGATACGCAGTATTTT. Translation: CASSPGTSARVADTQYF.

A single count supports this clone. The J gene is TRBJ2-3, the V gene TRBV7-9; TRBD2 is a possible D gene (5 bases). The length of the CDR3 is 15 residues. The germline V and J ends were trimmed by 1 base and 0 bases, with 8 bases remaining between them. CDR1 is SEHNR, CDR2 FQNEAQ, per germline (reference sequence). CDR3 amino acids: CASSLGLISTDTQYF. The DNA for the CDR3 is TGTGCCAGCAGCTTAGGACTAATCAGCACAGATACGCAGTATTTT.

The V gene is TRBV7-6, the J gene TRBJ1-1; 8 nucleotides agree with TRBD1. Germline CDR1 is SGHVS and CDR2 is FNYEAQ. This CDR3 region has 15 residues. After removal of 5 bases from V and 5 bases from J, the junction contained 10 bases not matched to a gene. CDR3 protein: CASSQRHRGDTEAFF. The DNA of the CDR3 is TGTGCCAGCAGCCAGAGACACAGGGGGGATACTGAAGCTTTCTTT.

The J gene is TRBJ1-1, the V gene TRBV11-2; TRBD1 matches 11 bases. This CDR3 is 16 amino acids long. With V trimmed by 3 bases and J by 5 bases, 8 bases remained unmatched. CDR1 SGHAT and CDR2 FQNNGV come from the germline V gene. CDR3 region: CASSFSGTGGRTEAFF. CDR3 nucleotide sequence: TGTGCCAGCAGCTTCTCCGGGACAGGGGGTCGGACTGAAGCTTTCTTT.

This clone was observed a handful of times. The chain carries TRBV10-3 and TRBJ1-4, with TRBD1 as a possible D gene (6 bases). The germline gives CDR1 ENHRY, CDR2 SYGVKD. V lost 8 bases and J lost 3, with 13 bases in between. This CDR3 spans 14 amino acids. Here the CDR3 DNA reads TGTGCCATCGGGCCAGGACAGCCTAATGAAAAACTGTTTTTT. It yields the protein CAIGPGQPNEKLFF.

The V gene is TRBV27, the J gene TRBJ1-2; D remains ambiguous. The CDR3 covers 13 residues. Germline V gives CDR1 MNHEY, CDR2 SMNVEV (reference sequence). Trimming shortened V by 3 bases and J by 0 bases, and 5 bases separated the two germline ends. CDR3 coding DNA: TGTGCCAGCAGTTTCCGGGCTAACTATGGCTACACCTTC. It encodes CASSFRANYGYTF.

A single count supports this clone. The V and J genes are TRBV6-5 and TRBJ1-4; D possibly corresponds to TRBD1 (5 bases). V was trimmed by 5 bases and J by 13 bases, leaving 17 bases between them. The CDR3 extends over 13 amino acids. Looked up from germline, CDR1 is MNHEY and CDR2 is SVGAGI. The CDR3 DNA reads as TGTGCCAGCAGTCCGGACTGGGCGGGGGGACTGTTTTTT. Translation: CASSPDWAGGLFF.

The chain is built from TRBV5-1 and TRBJ2-5; tentatively, D is TRBD2 (6 bases). Trimming stripped 1 base from V and 1 base from J, with 14 bases between. The germline V gene encodes CDR1 SGHRS and CDR2 YFSETQ. The length of the CDR3 is 16 residues. The DNA of the CDR3 is TGCGCCAGCAGCTTGAGGGTAGCGGAGCGCCAAGAGACCCAGTACTTC. It encodes CASSLRVAERQETQYF.

The chain is built from TRBV5-1 and TRBJ2-5; 9 bases fit TRBD2. Germline lookup yields CDR1 SGHRS and CDR2 YFSETQ. This CDR3 is 14 amino acids long. Losses at the gene ends were 4 bases for V and 4 bases for J; bases not matched to a gene: 5. The CDR3 nucleotides are TGCGCCAGCAGCCTCCGGACTAGCGTAGAGACCCAGTACTTC. Translated, it gives CASSLRTSVETQYF. The whole variable domain, remainder taken from reference TRBV5-1 and TRBJ2-5, is KAGVTQTPRYLIKTRGQQVTLSCSPISGHRSVSWYQQTPGQGLQFLFEYFSETQRNKGNFPGRFSGRQFSNSRSEMNVSTLELGDSALYLCASSLRTSVETQYFGPGTRLLVL.

V usage is TRBV11-2 and J usage is TRBJ2-1; 10 bases are a match to TRBD2. Germline-derived CDR1 and CDR2 are SGHAT and FQNNGV. V dropped 5 bases and J dropped 12; count of bases not matched to a gene: 10. This CDR3 contains 14 residues. The CDR3 spells CASSPGLAAIRQFF. CDR3 in DNA: TGTGCCAGCAGCCCCGGACTAGCGGCCATTAGGCAGTTCTTC. The full variable domain, with the rest looked up from reference TRBV11-2 and TRBJ2-1, is EAGVAQSPRYKIIEKRQSVAFWCNPISGHATLYWYQQILGQGPKLLIQFQNNGVVDDSQLPKDRFSAERLKGVDSTLKIQPAKLEDSAVYLCASSPGLAAIRQFFGPGTRLTVL.

The chain uses TRBV10-1 and TRBJ1-1; maybe TRBD1 (5 bases). From germline, CDR1 is WNHNN and CDR2 SYGVQD (reference sequence). V was clipped by 5 bases and J by 3 bases, with 22 bases between them. The CDR3 runs 17 residues. The CDR3 is CASSPSGGRGRHTEAFF. The CDR3 DNA reads TGCGCCAGCAGTCCTTCCGGCGGGAGGGGCAGGCACACTGAAGCTTTCTTT.

The chain links TRBV25-1 to TRBJ2-3; D possibly corresponds to TRBD2 (6 bases). The CDR3 has 15 amino acids. Germline CDR1 is MGHDK and CDR2 is SYGVNS. Between the trimmed V and J ends, which lost 4 bases and 10 bases, there was a span of 21 bases. The CDR3 is CASSGLNLPSEPQYF. The CDR3 coding sequence is TGTGCCAGCAGTGGACTAAACTTACCTAGCGAACCGCAGTATTTT.

V usage is TRBV19 and J usage is TRBJ1-5; 8 bases are shared with TRBD1. CDR3 size: 18 residues. Germline V gene lookup returns CDR1 LNHDA and CDR2 SQIVND (reference sequence). Trimming took 3 bases from V and 2 from J; bases not matched to a gene: 12. CDR3 nucleotide sequence: TGTGCCAGTAGTATTTTGGGACAGGCTATGAGCGGCAATCAGCCCCAGCATTTT. This translates into CASSILGQAMSGNQPQHF.

CDR3 sequence: CASSLPGYNEQFF. The DNA of the CDR3 is TGTGCCAGCAGCTTGCCAGGCTACAATGAGCAGTTCTTC. The genes are TRBV5-5 and TRBJ2-1; no clear D. The V end lost 1 base, the J end lost 3 bases, and 5 bases lay between the germline ends. Germline-derived CDR1 and CDR2 are SGHKS and YYEKEE (reference sequence). The CDR3 totals 13 residues.

The chain has TRBV27 and TRBJ2-7; D gene uncertain. The CDR3 runs to 13 residues. The V gene lost 7 bases and the J gene lost 6 bases, with 16 bases spanning the gap. The germline CDR1 and CDR2 sequences are MNHEY and SMNVEV (reference sequence). The CDR3 nucleotides read TGTGCCAGCACCCCCTCAGGCTCCCCCGAGCAGTACTTC. Its translation: CASTPSGSPEQYF.

V and J are TRBV5-1 and TRBJ1-2; D might be TRBD1 (5 bases). The germline V gene encodes CDR1 SGHRS and CDR2 YFSETQ. The CDR3 is made up of 13 amino acids. Trimming took off 0 bases at V and 7 bases at J, with 10 bases between the two ends. Written as DNA, the CDR3 is TGCGCCAGCAGCTTGGCCACAGGATCTGGCTACACCTTC. This codes for CASSLATGSGYTF.

The gene calls are TRBV5-6 and TRBJ2-3, with D perhaps TRBD2 (6 bases). Germline V CDR1 and CDR2: SGHDT, YYEEEE. The length of the CDR3 is 16 residues. Trimming took 1 base from V and 3 from J, leaving 15 bases between them. CDR3 region: CASSLWQGGGTDTQYF. The DNA for the CDR3 is TGTGCCAGCAGCTTGTGGCAGGGAGGTGGAACAGATACGCAGTATTTT.

The gene calls are TRBV18 and TRBJ1-1; maybe TRBD1 (5 bases). The germline V gene has CDR1 KGHSH and CDR2 LQKENI. This CDR3 is built from 15 residues. V lost 5 bases, J lost 7 bases, and 20 bases lay in between. The CDR3 sequence is CASSASQATGGEAFF. CDR3 in DNA: TGTGCCAGCTCAGCGTCACAGGCTACCGGGGGTGAAGCTTTCTTT.